This record looks at one TCR beta chain sequence and its context. The antigen it binds to is not known. Nothing much larger sits one base from this clone, and base qualities are not available. The entry originates in a study of cytomegalovirus exposure and HLA in healthy donors (dated by TCRdb to 2017 to 2019). Concerning the study at large: In an earlier analysis of approximately 640 of the donors, 276 Gb of sequence data and 90 million to 120 million unique TCR beta sequences from 180 million or so T cells were reported. In an earlier analysis of 587 of the donors, high-throughput TCR beta sequencing was used to judge whether each TCR beta V gene segment behaved as functional or pseudogenic. HLA typing covered class I and class II loci at four-digit resolution. About 300 gigabases of sequencing data and approximately 93 million unique TCR sequences were included in an early release covering over 600 HLA-typed donors. Rather than drawing on any new phenotypic data, the later analysis identified candidate immune exposures from TCR beta sequences and the way those sequences occurred across donors. A later genetic analysis took genome-wide SNP genotypes for about three fifths of the 666 donors and used that subset as a discovery cohort. Of the approximately 400 genotyped donors, roughly 76% were placed in the genetic ancestry cluster associated with self-reported Caucasian donors. High-throughput TCR immunosequencing, statistical association of individual TCRs with disease status, and machine learning were combined to predict cytomegalovirus infection status. Typing coverage differed by locus: A, B, C, DRB1 and DQB1 were typed in roughly 620-630 donors, DQA1 in 500 to 550, DPA1 in around 610, and DPB1 in just under 490. Every discovery cohort repertoire had been produced on one sequencing platform. The aim of the study was to test whether cataloging public T cell receptors could identify signatures of past pathogen exposure. The T cell repertoires of 666 subjects were profiled by immunosequencing and related to cytomegalovirus serostatus. A separate validation cohort of more than 100 different subjects was used in addition to the approximately 610-subject first cohort. Five DR-DQ haplotypes were treated as single units for association and clustering because of strong linkage in the cohort. Donor age, sex, ethnicity and CMV serostatus were collected together with the repertoire data. On average, roughly 250,000 unique TCR beta nucleotide sequences were sequenced per donor among 398 genotyped donors of the cohort, with roughly 18% of those sequences being non-productive. To study patterns of TCR occurrence, a later analysis re-analyzed previously published TCR beta repertoires from just over 650 donors and added high-resolution HLA genotyping.

Libraries were prepared through the immunoSEQ multiplex PCR assay. A mixture of 60 forward primers for TCR Vbeta segments and 13 reverse primers for TCR Jbeta segments was used in the multiplex PCR. A multiplex PCR assay on genomic DNA amplified the CDR3 region of rearranged TCR beta genes. The Illumina HiSeq System was used to sequence the amplified TCR beta libraries as 87-base-pair reads. The authors processed their data as follows. A later analysis counted approximately 74 million unique TCR beta chains across the roughly 700 repertoires, and some 11 million of these chains were shared by at least two donors. Raw reads were error-corrected and collapsed into unique sequences with a nearest-neighbor algorithm that merged closely related sequences to remove PCR and sequencing errors. CDR3 sequences were aligned to IMGT reference sequences to assign V, D and J gene segments. Each retained sequence needed at least a six-nucleotide match to both a V gene segment and a J gene segment. A rearrangement was called productive if the CDR3 had no stop codons and remained in frame with V and J, and every other rearrangement was called non-productive. CDR3 was defined by IMGT convention, running from the second conserved V-encoded cysteine to the conserved J-encoded phenylalanine. Sequences without an unambiguous match to a single V gene segment were excluded from the earlier analysis of approximately 600 of the donors. In an earlier analysis of about 590 of the donors, a V segment was called functional when productive rearrangements were above 56.7%, and segregating when the standard deviation between donors exceeded 5%. A statistical classification framework was developed to diagnose cytomegalovirus status using the catalog of TCR beta chain sequences. A later analysis assigned V and J genes by comparing TCR nucleotide sequences with IMGT/GENE-DB human TR gene sequences. The TCRdist pipeline was used in a later analysis to assign CDR3 sequences and most-parsimonious VDJ recombination scenarios. In a later analysis, each TCR beta chain was defined by its CDR3 amino acid sequence together with its V-gene family, and reads lacking a unique V-gene family were excluded. A later analysis removed 592 highly shared, low-generation-probability nucleotide sequences to deal with suspected cross-contamination and a sequencing artifact. A later analysis calculated a clonal expansion index for each public chain from normalized within-repertoire ranks of inferred template counts. In a later analysis, generation probabilities were computed with a VDJ recombination model fitted to out-of-frame rearrangements, and the resulting probabilities were checked against IGoR. In a later analysis, TCR-TCR, TCR-HLA and TCR-CMV co-occurrence was scored with hypergeometric tests, and a repertoire-size bias correction was applied to TCR pairs. A later analysis estimated false discovery rates by permuting HLA or CMV assignments 20 times. In a later analysis, co-occurring TCRs were grouped with DBSCAN, and TCRdist sequence similarity was added when clustering was performed within HLA-allele-positive subsets. Repertoires with fewer than 30,000 or more than 120,000 public chains were left out of co-occurrence clustering, as were a few repertoires with anomalous nucleotide sharing. Imported from immuneACCESS, the table was reduced by TCRdb to in-frame sequences with V and J called. These copies leave out some clones; in studies compared against another copy, an unresolved V gene accounts for under half, and the cause of the remainder is not known. Clonal size and the V and J genes are those of that table, whereas D and trimming came from the DNA. Counted in this sample were about 190,000 clones; 70% to 75% of them appeared once. The ten largest account for about 5% of the sample.

The CDR3 starts with the cysteine, ends with the phenylalanine, and has 14 residues. The sequence is cut down to CDR3 DNA, 42 bases in frame from base 1. Per the germline V gene, LGHNA is the CDR1 and YNFKEQ is the CDR2. Trimming costs V 6 bases and J 2 bases, and their ends lie 12 bases apart. General conclusions and limits of the study: Cytomegalovirus status was reported to be diagnosed by the classifier with high specificity and sensitivity in both the original and validation cohorts. This cohort had only TCR beta chains sequenced, and the lack of alpha or paired-chain data limited which features could be detected. A few of the identified cytomegalovirus-associated TCR beta chains were confirmed in vitro to be specific for cytomegalovirus antigens. An earlier analysis of around 600 of the donors showed that most TCR beta V segments appeared in productive rearrangements either about 87% or about 30% of the time, which broadly matched IMGT annotations. The presence/absence analyses assumed that sequencing depth was roughly uniform across donors, and that assumption may not be true. Correlated functional status among segregating V segments might be attributable to linkage disequilibrium, but an unknown experimental factor could not be ruled out. At a false discovery rate of 0.05, a later analysis linked approximately 18,000 TCR beta sequences to specific HLA alleles. In the study, some 180 TCR beta chains were listed as associated with cytomegalovirus. Some IMGT-functional V segments, including TRBV6-2 and TRBV6-3, could not be told apart with the 87-base-pair reads, so those segments were excluded. It was suggested by the authors that the approach could potentially be generalized to other disease states and immunological phenotypes. In a later genetic analysis, fewer N-insertions in productive TCRs were reported among donors in an Asian-associated ancestry cluster than the roughly 700-donor mean. Assigning TCR associations to individual alleles was difficult when HLA alleles, especially DR and DQ, strongly co-occurred. Because counts were too low, approximately 18 rarely observed V segments, including chromosome 9 orphons, were excluded from the earlier analysis of fewer than 650 of the donors. A later genetic analysis associated a missense DCLRE1C variant with V-gene and J-gene trimming of TCR beta chains, and an independent cohort replicated the association. Across donors, most TCR sequences were observed very rarely, whereas some public TCRs were present in many individuals. In a later analysis, HLA-associated TCR beta chains showed more clonal expansion and lower generation probabilities than non-associated chains that were equally common. The sequencing pipeline was judged likely to have produced a cluster of highly shared sequence variants as a technical artifact. A further reported finding was that TCR beta sequences accurately predicted the HLA-A and HLA-B alleles for most subjects in the first cohort. In a later analysis, several top co-occurrence clusters were reported to appear linked to parvovirus B19, influenza, CMV and Epstein-Barr virus. A later analysis found that most CMV-associated TCR beta chains appeared HLA-restricted, with HLA associations seemingly driven largely by CMV exposure. According to a later analysis, TCR association rates differed among HLA loci, with DRB1 alleles showing the most associated TCRs and HLA-C alleles showing the fewest. CMV serostatus was the only immune exposure information available for the cohort. Because HLA typing was unavailable for some donors at each locus, only the typed subset was used in association tests.

The cohort was made up of under 800 healthy bone marrow donors. Cohort members were all nominally healthy when sampled, although unrecorded immune exposures were likely present. The donor was CMV seropositive and was included in the group of 250 to 300 seropositive cohort members. Each donor provided a peripheral blood sample, and peripheral blood mononuclear cells were used for TCR beta sequencing. The Qiagen DNeasy Blood Extraction Kit was used to extract genomic DNA from the blood cell samples. The receptor comes from a man aged 25-40 years in good health and CMV-seropositive. The sample comprised PBMCs. The chain was built from TRBV4-2 and TRBJ2-3; the D gene is possibly TRBD1, with 5 bases matching. The CDR3 sequence is CASSRRVYTDTQYF. The nucleotides read TGTGCCAGCAGTCGCAGGGTCTACACAGATACGCAGTATTTT.